This is a list of T cell receptor beta chains from one sample in a study of T cells in localized non-small cell lung cancer. This table comes from immunoSEQ multiplex PCR, and its TCRdb copy is limited to in-frame clones, with some not included. Of approximately 30,000 clones listed, about nine tenths are singletons. This sample comprised peripheral blood, obtained before any cancer treatment. The receptors were gathered from a male donor aged 60 or older with stage III lung adenocarcinoma. Both conserved end residues are part of each CDR3. A D gene is named only where the DNA matches it firmly. The size entry is marked missing in some rows and otherwise reads once, few, many or a size class.

J | D | size | V | DNA | CDR3
TRBJ2-7 | TRBD1 | NA | TRBV6-5 | TGTGCCAGCAGAACAGGGGGCTTTTACGAGCAGTACTTC | CASRTGGFYEQYF
TRBJ2-2 | NA | NA | TRBV5-1 | TGCGCCAGCAGCTTGGTAGGGCAGATGAACACCGGGGAGCTGTTTTTT | CASSLVGQMNTGELFF
TRBJ2-7 | NA | NA | TRBV5-6 | TGTGCCAGCAGCTTGGGGAAAGGGATCAGGTACGAGCAGTACTTC | CASSLGKGIRYEQYF
TRBJ1-1 | NA | NA | TRBV29-1 | TGCAGCGTTGAGGTTCCAGGCCTTTACACTGAAGCTTTCTTT | CSVEVPGLYTEAFF
TRBJ2-2 | TRBD1 | NA | TRBV5-5 | TGTGCCAGCAGCGAAGCCGGGACAGGAACCTGGAGGCAGCTGTTTTTT | CASSEAGTGTWRQLFF
TRBJ1-5 | NA | NA | TRBV5-5 | TGTGCCAGCAGCGTATCGGGGACCAATCAGCCCCAGCATTTT | CASSVSGTNQPQHF
TRBJ1-2 | NA | NA | TRBV7-2 | TGTGCCAGCAGCCCACCCCAAACCTACTATGGCTACACCTTC | CASSPPQTYYGYTF
TRBJ2-2 | NA | NA | TRBV27 | TGTGCCAGCAGGGTTCAGGGATACACCGGGGAGCTGTTTTTT | CASRVQGYTGELFF
TRBJ1-2 | NA | NA | TRBV5-6 | TGTGCCAGCAGCCCCGGGTTGCATAACTATGGCTACACCTTC | CASSPGLHNYGYTF
TRBJ1-5 | NA | NA | TRBV7-9 | TGTGCCAGCAGCTCTAACAGCAATCAGCCCCAGCATTTT | CASSSNSNQPQHF
TRBJ2-7 | TRBD1 | NA | TRBV9 | TGTGCCAGCGGGACAGGGGGTATAAGCGAGCAGTACTTC | CASGTGGISEQYF
TRBJ1-4 | NA | NA | TRBV7-6 | TGTGCCAGCAGCTTAGCGTCGTTTGCAACTAATGAAAAACTGTTTTTT | CASSLASFATNEKLFF
TRBJ1-5 | NA | few | TRBV28 | TGTGCCAGCAGCGAAGCCGACAGTTCCATTCAGCCCCAGCATTTT | CASSEADSSIQPQHF
TRBJ2-5 | NA | NA | TRBV5-4 | TGTGCCAGCAGCTGGACGACGGGGTGGGGAGAGACCCAGTACTTC | CASSWTTGWGETQYF
TRBJ1-2 | NA | few | TRBV2 | TGTGCCAGCAGCACCGACGGTGCCTATGGCTACACCTTC | CASSTDGAYGYTF
TRBJ2-1 | NA | NA | TRBV5-1 | TGCGCCAGCAGCATTGTAGCAGGGCAAGACAATGAGCAGTTCTTC | CASSIVAGQDNEQFF
TRBJ1-1 | TRBD1 | NA | TRBV14 | TGTGCCAGCAGTCGTACAGGGGGCGTCACTGAAGCTTTCTTT | CASSRTGGVTEAFF
TRBJ2-3 | TRBD1 | NA | TRBV19 | TGTGCCAGTAGCGAGGACAGGGCGAGCACAGATACGCAGTATTTT | CASSEDRASTDTQYF
TRBJ2-7 | TRBD2 | NA | TRBV6-6 | TGTGCCAGCACCGGGGGGTACGAGCAGTACTTC | CASTGGYEQYF
TRBJ2-7 | NA | NA | TRBV5-5 | TGTGCCAGCAGTTTTTCGCCACAGATCTACTACGAGCAGTACTTC | CASSFSPQIYYEQYF
TRBJ2-7 | NA | NA | TRBV4-1 | TGCGCCAGCAGCCAAGAACAGAGGGGCAGGGAATACGAGCAGTACTTC | CASSQEQRGREYEQYF
TRBJ1-4 | NA | NA | TRBV18 | TGTGCCAGCTCACCACGGCTGGCCTCGGAAACAACTAATGAAAAACTGTTTTTT | CASSPRLASETTNEKLFF
TRBJ1-1 | NA | NA | TRBV2 | TGTGCCAGCAGTGGCCAGCCGAACACTGAAGCTTTCTTT | CASSGQPNTEAFF
TRBJ2-7 | NA | NA | TRBV7-2 | TGTGCCAGCAGCCACGGCGGGACGGACTCGTACTTC | CASSHGGTDSYF
TRBJ2-7 | NA | NA | TRBV19 | TGTGCCAGTAGTATATCACAAGGCCATCTCTCCTACGAGCAGTACTTC | CASSISQGHLSYEQYF
TRBJ2-6 | NA | NA | TRBV19 | TGTGCCAGTGGGCCCGGAAACTCTGGGGCCAACGTCCTGACTTTC | CASGPGNSGANVLTF
TRBJ1-2 | NA | NA | TRBV7-8 | TGTGCCAGCAGCTTCGACAGGAACTATGGCTACACCTTC | CASSFDRNYGYTF
TRBJ1-1 | NA | once | TRBV18 | TGTGCCAGCTCACCGAGCCAGTTTAACACTGAAGCTTTCTTT | CASSPSQFNTEAFF
TRBJ1-5 | TRBD1 | NA | TRBV30 | TGTGCCTGGAGTGTCGCGACAGGGCTTCAGCCCCAGCATTTT | CAWSVATGLQPQHF
TRBJ1-5 | NA | few | TRBV4-1 | TGCGCCAGCAGCCAAGATCGGGGGGCAGGTGATCAGCCCCAGCATTTT | CASSQDRGAGDQPQHF
TRBJ1-2 | NA | NA | TRBV6-5 | TGTGCCAGCAGTTACTCGAGTGTAGGGGTTGGCTACACCTTC | CASSYSSVGVGYTF
TRBJ2-1 | NA | NA | TRBV6-1 | TGTGCCAGCATTAGCTACACGGGGCGGTACAATGAGCAGTTCTTC | CASISYTGRYNEQFF
TRBJ2-7 | NA | NA | TRBV6-6 | TGTGCCAGCAGTTACTTGGGGGGACCTGAGTACGAGCAGTACTTC | CASSYLGGPEYEQYF
TRBJ2-3 | NA | once | TRBV18 | TGTGCCAGCTCACACGACCGCTCTCCTAGCACAGATACGCAGTATTTT | CASSHDRSPSTDTQYF
TRBJ1-2 | NA | NA | TRBV9 | TGTGCCAGCAGTCCAGAGAACGGGGCCAGGGGTTATGGCTACACCTTC | CASSPENGARGYGYTF
TRBJ2-1 | NA | NA | TRBV25-1 | TGTGCCAGCAGACAGAGCGGGACAGCCTCCTACAATGAGCAGTTCTTC | CASRQSGTASYNEQFF
TRBJ2-1 | NA | once | TRBV4-1 | TGCGCCAGCAGCCAAGATAAGGGCAGCTCCTACAATGAGCAGTTCTTC | CASSQDKGSSYNEQFF
TRBJ2-7 | NA | NA | TRBV19 | TGTGCCAGTAGTAAAAAGGGGGGAACCTACGAGCAGTACTTC | CASSKKGGTYEQYF
TRBJ2-7 | NA | NA | TRBV18 | TGTGCCAGCTCACCTATTCCCGGACTTGGGGAGATACAATCTATGGGAGAGCAGTACTTC | CASSPIPGLGEIQSMGEQYF
TRBJ2-3 | NA | NA | TRBV10-3 | TGTGCCATCAGAGATTCGGGTGGCACAGATACGCAGTATTTT | CAIRDSGGTDTQYF
TRBJ2-2 | TRBD1 | NA | TRBV10-3 | TGTGCCATCAGTGCACGACCTGGACAGGGGGCGATGACCGGGGAGCTGTTTTTT | CAISARPGQGAMTGELFF
TRBJ2-2 | NA | NA | TRBV6-5 | TGTGCCAGCAGAGTTACCGGGACAAGAACCGGGGAGCTGTTTTTT | CASRVTGTRTGELFF
TRBJ1-4 | TRBD1 | NA | TRBV7-8 | TGTGCCAGCAGCATCGGACAGGGGAATGAAAAACTGTTTTTT | CASSIGQGNEKLFF
TRBJ2-7 | NA | NA | TRBV6-5 | TGTGCCAGCATACGTCTAGCCTCCTACGAGCAGTACTTC | CASIRLASYEQYF
TRBJ1-6 | TRBD1 | NA | TRBV13 | TGTGCCAGCAGCCAACAGGGGTATAATTCACCCCTCCACTTT | CASSQQGYNSPLHF
TRBJ2-7 | NA | NA | TRBV4-1 | TGCGCCAGCAGCCAAGGGTTGGGGGCGGACGAGCAGTACTTC | CASSQGLGADEQYF
TRBJ1-1 | NA | NA | TRBV21-1 | TGTGCTGGGGGAAGGGCTTTCTTT | CAGGRAFF
TRBJ2-1 | NA | NA | TRBV7-6 | TGTGCCAGCAGCTTAGCGAGACAGATAAACAATGAGCAGTTCTTC | CASSLARQINNEQFF
TRBJ2-7 | TRBD2 | few | TRBV18 | TGTGCCAGCTCATCCCTCACTAGCGCGGTCTACGAGCAGTACTTC | CASSSLTSAVYEQYF
TRBJ2-5 | NA | NA | TRBV6-5 | TGTGCCAGCAGGGTGGGGGCCTGGGGGACCCAGTACTTC | CASRVGAWGTQYF
TRBJ2-1 | NA | NA | TRBV19 | TGTGCCAGTAGTATGAGTCAAACTACGGATGAGCAGTTCTTC | CASSMSQTTDEQFF
TRBJ1-6 | TRBD1 | once | TRBV5-1 | TGCGCCAGCAGCTTGGCCGCGACAGGGGTGGTGGGGTCCTATAATTCACCCCTCCACTTT | CASSLAATGVVGSYNSPLHF
TRBJ2-1 | NA | NA | TRBV27 | TGTGCCAGCAGTTTATTTTTGGGGTACGGGAATGAGCAGTTCTTC | CASSLFLGYGNEQFF
TRBJ2-7 | TRBD2 | NA | TRBV7-8 | TGTGCCAGCCGACGTAGCGGGAGCAACGAGCAGTACTTC | CASRRSGSNEQYF
TRBJ2-2 | TRBD2 | NA | TRBV4-1 | TGCGCCAGCAGCCTAGCGGGGGCCGGGGAGCTGTTTTTT | CASSLAGAGELFF
TRBJ1-1 | NA | NA | TRBV7-2 | TGTGCCAGCAGCTACACCCCACCGACCGAAGCTTTCTTT | CASSYTPPTEAFF
TRBJ2-1 | TRBD1 | NA | TRBV14 | TGTGCCAGCAGCCGGGGGGGGACAGGGTACAATGAGCAGTTCTTC | CASSRGGTGYNEQFF
TRBJ2-7 | TRBD1 | NA | TRBV28 | TGTGCCAGCAGTTTGCCCCCGGGGCAGGGGGTCAACGAGCAGTACTTC | CASSLPPGQGVNEQYF
TRBJ2-1 | NA | NA | TRBV11-3 | TGTGCCAGCAGCTTAGTGGGGGGACCCTACAATGAGCAGTTCTTC | CASSLVGGPYNEQFF
TRBJ1-2 | TRBD1 | NA | TRBV6-5 | TGTGCCAGCAGCACCCGAGACAGGGCTTATGGCTACACCTTC | CASSTRDRAYGYTF